The TCR beta chain under discussion was sequenced for a study of naive and memory T cell subsets. Study outcomes and limitations: There was no ground truth to check naive and memory subset results.

In the case of this clonotype: Its matching antigen is unknown.

The V end lost 8 bases, the J end lost 0 bases, and 7 bases lay between the germline ends. Germline CDR1 reads SEHNR; CDR2 reads FQNEAQ (reference sequence). The CDR3 sequence is 12 residues long. An equimolar mix of two oligonucleotides served as the beta constant-region primer for TRBC1 and TRBC2. TCRdb redid the calling of the UMI-ligation and nested PCR reads with MiXCR, one entry per CDR3 protein. Of 100,000 or so distinct CDR3 sequences listed, 7% to 8% are singletons. The chain uses TRBV7-9 and TRBJ1-1; maybe TRBD1 (6 bases). Sample: central memory CD4+ T cells from blood. This receptor was identified in a human donor in good health. CDR3 nucleotides: TGTGCCAGCGACAGGTTGAACACTGAAGCTTTCTTT. Translated, it gives CASDRLNTEAFF. Drawing the rest from reference TRBV7-9 and TRBJ1-1, the complete variable domain is DTGVSQNPRHKITKRGQNVTFRCDPISEHNRLYWYRQTLGQGPEFLTYFQNEAQLEKSRLLSDRFSAERPKGSFSTLEIQRTEQGDSAMYLCASDRLNTEAFFGQGTRLTVV.